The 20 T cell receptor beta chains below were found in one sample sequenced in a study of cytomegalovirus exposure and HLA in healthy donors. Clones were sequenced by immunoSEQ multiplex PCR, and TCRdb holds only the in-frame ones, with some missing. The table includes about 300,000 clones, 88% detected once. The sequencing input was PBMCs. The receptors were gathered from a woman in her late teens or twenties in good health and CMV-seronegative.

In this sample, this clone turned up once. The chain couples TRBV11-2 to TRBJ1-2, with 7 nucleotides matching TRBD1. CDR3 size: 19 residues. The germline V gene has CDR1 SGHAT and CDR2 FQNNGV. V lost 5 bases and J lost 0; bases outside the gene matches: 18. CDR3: CASSHPTGQGGFTNYGYTF. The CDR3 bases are TGTGCCAGCAGCCACCCCACGGGGCAGGGGGGCTTCACTAACTATGGCTACACCTTC. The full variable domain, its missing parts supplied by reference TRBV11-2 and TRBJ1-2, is EAGVAQSPRYKIIEKRQSVAFWCNPISGHATLYWYQQILGQGPKLLIQFQNNGVVDDSQLPKDRFSAERLKGVDSTLKIQPAKLEDSAVYLCASSHPTGQGGFTNYGYTFGSGTRLTVV.

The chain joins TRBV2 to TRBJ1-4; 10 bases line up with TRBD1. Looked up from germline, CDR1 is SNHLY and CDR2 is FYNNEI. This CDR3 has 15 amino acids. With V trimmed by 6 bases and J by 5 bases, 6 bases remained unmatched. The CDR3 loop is CASSIRQGANEKLFF. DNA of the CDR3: TGTGCCAGCAGCATCCGACAGGGGGCGAATGAAAAACTGTTTTTT.

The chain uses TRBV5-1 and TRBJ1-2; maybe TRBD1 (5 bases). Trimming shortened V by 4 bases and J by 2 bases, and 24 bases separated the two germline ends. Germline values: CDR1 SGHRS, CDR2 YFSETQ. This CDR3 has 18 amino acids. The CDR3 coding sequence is TGCGCCAGCAGCGATGGATTAAATACAGGATCCCTCAACTATGGCTACACCTTC. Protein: CASSDGLNTGSLNYGYTF.

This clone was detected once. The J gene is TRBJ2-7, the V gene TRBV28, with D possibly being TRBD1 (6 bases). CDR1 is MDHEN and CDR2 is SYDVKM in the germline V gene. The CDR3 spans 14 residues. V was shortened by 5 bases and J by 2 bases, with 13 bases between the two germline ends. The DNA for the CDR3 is TGTGCCAGCAGTATGAGGACAGCACCCTACGAGCAGTACTTC. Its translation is CASSMRTAPYEQYF.

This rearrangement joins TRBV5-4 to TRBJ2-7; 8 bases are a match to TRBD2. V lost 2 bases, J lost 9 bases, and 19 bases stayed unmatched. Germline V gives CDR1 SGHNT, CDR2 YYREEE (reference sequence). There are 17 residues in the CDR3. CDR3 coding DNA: TGTGCCAGCAGCTTCGTAGCGGGATCCACTAAACTTACGAGGCAGTACTTC. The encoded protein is CASSFVAGSTKLTRQYF.

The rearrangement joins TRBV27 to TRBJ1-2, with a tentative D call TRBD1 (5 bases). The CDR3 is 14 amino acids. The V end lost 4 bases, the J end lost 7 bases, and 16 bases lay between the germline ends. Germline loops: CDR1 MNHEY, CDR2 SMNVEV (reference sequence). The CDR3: CASSYGREEGGYTF. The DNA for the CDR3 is TGTGCCAGCAGTTATGGCAGGGAGGAAGGTGGCTACACCTTC.

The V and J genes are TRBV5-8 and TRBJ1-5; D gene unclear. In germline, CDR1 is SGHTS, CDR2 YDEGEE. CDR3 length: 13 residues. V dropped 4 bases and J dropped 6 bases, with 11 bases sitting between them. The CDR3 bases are TGTGCCAGCAGCAGAAGGAGGGTTCAGCCCCAGCATTTT. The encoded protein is CASSRRRVQPQHF. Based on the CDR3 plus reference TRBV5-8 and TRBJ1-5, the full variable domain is EAGVTQSPTHLIKTRGQQATLRCSPISGHTSVYWYQQALGLGLQFLLWYDEGEERNRGNFPPRFSGRQFPNYSSELNVNALELEDSALYLCASSRRRVQPQHFGDGTRLSIL.

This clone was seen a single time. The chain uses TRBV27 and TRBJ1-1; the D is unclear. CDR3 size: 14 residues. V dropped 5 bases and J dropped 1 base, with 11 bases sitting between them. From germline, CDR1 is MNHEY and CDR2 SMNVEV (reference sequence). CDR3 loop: CASSHRGRNTEAFF. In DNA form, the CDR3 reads TGTGCCAGCAGTCATCGCGGGCGGAACACTGAAGCTTTCTTT.

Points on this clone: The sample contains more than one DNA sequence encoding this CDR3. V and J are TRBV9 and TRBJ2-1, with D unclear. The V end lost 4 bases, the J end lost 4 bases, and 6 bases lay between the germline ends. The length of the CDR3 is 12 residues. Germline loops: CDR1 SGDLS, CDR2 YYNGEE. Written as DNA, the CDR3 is TGTGCCAGCAGCCCCGGGTACAATGAGCAGTTCTTC. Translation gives CASSPGYNEQFF. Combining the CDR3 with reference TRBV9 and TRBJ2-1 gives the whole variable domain DSGVTQTPKHLITATGQRVTLRCSPRSGDLSVYWYQQSLDQGLQFLIQYYNGEERAKGNILERFSAQQFPDLHSELNLSSLELGDSALYFCASSPGYNEQFFGPGTRLTVL.

The CDR3 nucleotides are TGTGCCTGGAGTACCACAGGAGTCAGGGAGCCCCAGCATTTT. Amino acids: CAWSTTGVREPQHF. The gene calls are TRBV30 and TRBJ1-5; perhaps TRBD1 as D (5 bases). This CDR3 is 14 amino acids long. Germline V gene sequence: CDR1 GTSNPN, CDR2 SVGIG (reference sequence). V was pared by 2 bases and J by 8 bases, with 16 bases between.

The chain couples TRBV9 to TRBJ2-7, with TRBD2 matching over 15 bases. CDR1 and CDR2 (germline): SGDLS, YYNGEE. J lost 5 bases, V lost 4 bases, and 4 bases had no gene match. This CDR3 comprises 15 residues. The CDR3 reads CASSSGLAGGHEQYF. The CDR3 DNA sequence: TGTGCCAGCAGCTCCGGACTAGCGGGAGGGCACGAGCAGTACTTC.

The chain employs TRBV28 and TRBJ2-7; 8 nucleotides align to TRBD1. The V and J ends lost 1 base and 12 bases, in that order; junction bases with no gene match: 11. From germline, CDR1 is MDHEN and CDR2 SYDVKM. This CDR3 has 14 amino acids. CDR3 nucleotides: TGTGCCAGCAGTTTATCCGGGACAGGCCCCCGGCGGTACTTC. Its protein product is CASSLSGTGPRRYF.

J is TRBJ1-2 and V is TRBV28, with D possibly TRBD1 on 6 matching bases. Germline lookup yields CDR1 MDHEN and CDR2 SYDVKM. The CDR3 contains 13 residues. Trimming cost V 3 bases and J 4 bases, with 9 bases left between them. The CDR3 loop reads CASSLGTLYGYTF. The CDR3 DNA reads TGTGCCAGCAGTTTGGGGACACTCTATGGCTACACCTTC.

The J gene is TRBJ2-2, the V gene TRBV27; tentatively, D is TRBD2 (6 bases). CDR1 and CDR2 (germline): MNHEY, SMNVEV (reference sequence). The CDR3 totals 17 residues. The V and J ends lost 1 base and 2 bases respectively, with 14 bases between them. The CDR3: CASSLLASALNTGELFF. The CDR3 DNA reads TGTGCCAGCAGTTTATTAGCTAGCGCCCTAAACACCGGGGAGCTGTTTTTT.

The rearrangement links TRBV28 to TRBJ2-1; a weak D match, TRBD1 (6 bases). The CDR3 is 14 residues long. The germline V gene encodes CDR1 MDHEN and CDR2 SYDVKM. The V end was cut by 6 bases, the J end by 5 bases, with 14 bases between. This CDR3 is CASRIGQNHNEQFF. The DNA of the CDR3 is TGTGCCAGCAGGATCGGACAGAACCACAATGAGCAGTTCTTC.

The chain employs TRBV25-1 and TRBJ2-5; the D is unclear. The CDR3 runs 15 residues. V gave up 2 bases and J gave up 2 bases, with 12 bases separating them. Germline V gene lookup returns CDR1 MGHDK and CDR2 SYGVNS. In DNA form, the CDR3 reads TGTGCCAGCAGTGAAATAGTCAAAAGTCAAGAGACCCAGTACTTC. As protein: CASSEIVKSQETQYF.

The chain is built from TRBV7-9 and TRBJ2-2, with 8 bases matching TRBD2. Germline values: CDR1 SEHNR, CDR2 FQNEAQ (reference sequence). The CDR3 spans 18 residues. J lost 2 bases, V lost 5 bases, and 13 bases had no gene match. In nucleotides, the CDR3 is TGTGCCAGCAGCCCCCCGTGGCGTAGCGGGACCAACACCGGGGAGCTGTTTTTT. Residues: CASSPPWRSGTNTGELFF.

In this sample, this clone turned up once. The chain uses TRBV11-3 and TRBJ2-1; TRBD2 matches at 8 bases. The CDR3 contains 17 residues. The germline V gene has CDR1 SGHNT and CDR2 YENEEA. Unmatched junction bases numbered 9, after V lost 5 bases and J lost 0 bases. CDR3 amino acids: CASSPRKRESSYNEQFF. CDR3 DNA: TGTGCCAGCAGCCCACGAAAGCGGGAGAGCTCCTACAATGAGCAGTTCTTC.

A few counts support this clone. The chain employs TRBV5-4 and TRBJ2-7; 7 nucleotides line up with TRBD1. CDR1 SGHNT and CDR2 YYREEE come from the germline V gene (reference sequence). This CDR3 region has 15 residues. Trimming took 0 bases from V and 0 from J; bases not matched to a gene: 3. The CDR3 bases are TGTGCCAGCAGCTTGGAGGGGGCCCCCTCCTACGAGCAGTACTTC. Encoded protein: CASSLEGAPSYEQYF.

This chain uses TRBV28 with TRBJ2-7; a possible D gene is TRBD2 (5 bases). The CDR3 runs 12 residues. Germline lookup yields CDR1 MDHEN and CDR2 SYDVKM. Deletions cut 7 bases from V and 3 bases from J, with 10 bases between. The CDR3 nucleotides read TGTGCCAGCAATCTGGGGAGCTACGAGCAGTACTTC. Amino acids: CASNLGSYEQYF.